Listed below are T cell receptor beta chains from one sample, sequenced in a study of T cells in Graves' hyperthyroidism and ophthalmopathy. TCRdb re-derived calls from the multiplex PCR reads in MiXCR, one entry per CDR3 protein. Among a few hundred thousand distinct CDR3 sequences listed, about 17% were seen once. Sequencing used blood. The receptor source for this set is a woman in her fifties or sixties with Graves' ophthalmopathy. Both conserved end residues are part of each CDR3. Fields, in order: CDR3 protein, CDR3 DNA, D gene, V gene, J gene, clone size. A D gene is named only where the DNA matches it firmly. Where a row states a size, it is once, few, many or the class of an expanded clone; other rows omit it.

CASSPVWSGSGTDTQYF,TGTGCCAGCTCACCAGTCTGGTCGGGTTCGGGCACAGATACGCAGTATTTT,.,TRBV18,TRBJ2-3,.
CAISDQGQGVQAFF,TGTGCCATCAGTGACCAAGGACAGGGGGTACAGGCTTTCTTT,TRBD1,TRBV10-3,TRBJ1-1,.
CASSPRQGMGEKLFF,TGTGCCAGCTCACCACGACAGGGGATGGGTGAAAAACTGTTTTTT,TRBD1,TRBV18,TRBJ1-4,many
CASSLLRLMGSNGYTF,TGTGCCAGCAGCTTACTGCGTCTCATGGGAAGCAATGGCTACACCTTC,.,TRBV7-9,TRBJ1-2,few
CASSLPGGLRRFF,TGTGCCAGCAGCCTCCCGGGGGGCTTGAGGCGGTTCTTC,.,TRBV7-8,TRBJ2-1,few
CASSADGYTF,TGTGCCAGCAGTGCTGATGGCTACACCTTC,.,TRBV6-1,TRBJ1-2,many
CASSPTGPTEAFF,TGTGCCAGCTCACCAACGGGGCCCACTGAAGCTTTCTTT,.,TRBV18,TRBJ1-1,many
CASSLGIAGGETQYF,TGTGCCAGCAGCTTGGGAATAGCGGGGGGAGAGACCCAGTACTTC,TRBD2,TRBV5-8,TRBJ2-5,many
CAISGTGGSYTF,TGTGCCATCAGTGGGACAGGCGGGAGCTACACCTTC,TRBD1,TRBV10-3,TRBJ1-2,.
CAIRDLANTGELFF,TGTGCCATCAGGGACCTCGCGAACACCGGGGAGCTGTTTTTT,.,TRBV10-3,TRBJ2-2,few
CATPGTSGNEQYF,TGTGCCACCCCCGGGACTAGCGGGAACGAGCAGTACTTC,TRBD2,TRBV28,TRBJ2-7,many
CSVSGAGFNYGYTF,TGCAGCGTCAGTGGCGCCGGATTTAACTATGGCTACACCTTC,.,TRBV29-1,TRBJ1-2,.
CASSYFGPHERSYNEQFF,.,.,TRBV6-2/TRBV6-3,TRBJ2-1,.
CASPPLYEQYF,TGCGCCAGCCCCCCCCTCTACGAGCAGTACTTC,.,TRBV5-1,TRBJ2-7,once
CASSQVGGRAYNEQFF,TGTGCCAGCAGCCAAGTAGGCGGGAGAGCATACAATGAGCAGTTCTTC,TRBD2,TRBV3-1,TRBJ2-1,many
CASSLAGGTPEQFF,TGTGCCAGCAGCTTAGCGGGAGGCACCCCTGAGCAGTTCTTC,TRBD2,TRBV5-1,TRBJ2-1,few
CASSPHPAGTETQYF,TGTGCCAGCAGTCCTCACCCAGCGGGGACAGAGACCCAGTACTTC,TRBD2,TRBV27,TRBJ2-5,many
CASSLIPTGNTGELFF,TGTGCCAGCAGCCTAATACCGACGGGGAACACCGGGGAGCTGTTTTTT,.,TRBV14,TRBJ2-2,.
CSARPAGTANTGELFF,TGCAGTGCTAGACCCGCCGGGACAGCGAACACCGGGGAGCTGTTTTTT,TRBD1,TRBV20-1,TRBJ2-2,many
CASSFGTSGYTSTDTQYF,TGTGCCAGCAGTTTCGGGACTAGCGGGTACACTAGCACAGATACGCAGTATTTT,TRBD2,TRBV6-1,TRBJ2-3,many
CSASWRENEQYF,TGCAGTGCTAGCTGGCGGGAGAACGAGCAGTACTTC,TRBD2,TRBV20-1,TRBJ2-7,.
CASSWVPGQANYGYTF,TGTGCCAGCAGTTGGGTACCGGGACAGGCGAACTATGGCTACACCTTC,TRBD1,TRBV2,TRBJ1-2,few
CASSLVMNRETQYF,TGCGCCAGCAGCTTGGTCATGAATCGGGAGACCCAGTACTTC,.,TRBV5-1,TRBJ2-5,few
CASRVQRESEKLFF,TGTGCCAGCAGAGTACAGAGAGAAAGTGAAAAACTGTTTTTT,.,TRBV2,TRBJ1-4,.
CATSDSRGLETQYF,TGTGCCACCAGTGATTCCAGGGGGTTGGAGACCCAGTACTTC,TRBD1,TRBV24-1,TRBJ2-5,many
CASSHLETQYF,TGTGCCAGCAGTCACCTAGAGACCCAGTACTTC,.,TRBV11-2,TRBJ2-5,many
CSARDRTSTSTYEQYF,TGCAGTGCTAGAGACCGGACTAGCACCTCGACATACGAGCAGTACTTC,TRBD2,TRBV20-1,TRBJ2-7,.
CATYPTPYQETQYF,TGTGCCACCTACCCAACCCCGTACCAAGAGACCCAGTACTTC,.,TRBV27,TRBJ2-5,few
CASSPRTDIKNTEAFF,TGTGCCAGCTCACCAAGGACAGACATAAAGAACACTGAAGCTTTCTTT,.,TRBV18,TRBJ1-1,many
CAISKSPGTRSYEQYF,TGTGCCATCAGCAAATCCCCAGGCACACGTTCCTACGAGCAGTACTTC,.,TRBV10-3,TRBJ2-7,many
CASSGQGAPNEKLFF,TGCGCCAGCAGCGGACAGGGGGCGCCTAATGAAAAACTGTTTTTT,TRBD1,TRBV5-1,TRBJ1-4,many
CASSLPREVYEQYF,TGTGCCAGCAGTCTCCCGCGGGAGGTCTACGAGCAGTACTTC,TRBD2,TRBV5-5,TRBJ2-7,few
CASDEQGGGRGGYTF,TGTGCCAGCGACGAGCAAGGGGGAGGGAGGGGAGGCTACACCTTC,.,TRBV28,TRBJ1-2,many
CATSREGGGRTGELFF,TGTGCCACCAGCAGAGAAGGCGGGGGACGGACCGGGGAGCTGTTTTTT,TRBD2,TRBV15,TRBJ2-2,.
CAWSSPPLLSYNEQFF,TGTGCCTGGAGTTCTCCCCCCCTCCTCTCCTACAATGAGCAGTTCTTC,.,TRBV30,TRBJ2-1,many
CASSSTLPSSGANVLTF,TGTGCCAGCAGTTCCACACTTCCAAGCTCTGGGGCCAACGTCCTGACTTTC,.,TRBV6-1,TRBJ2-6,.
CASSSTSATEAFF,TGTGCCAGCAGCTCGACATCGGCCACTGAAGCTTTCTTT,.,TRBV7-2,TRBJ1-1,many
CASSLDLSEHNEQFF,TGTGCCAGCAGCTTAGATCTTAGCGAACACAATGAGCAGTTCTTC,.,TRBV7-6,TRBJ2-1,.
CSAERRGDSNQPQHF,TGCAGTGCCGAGCGGCGGGGGGATAGCAATCAGCCCCAGCATTTT,.,TRBV20-1,TRBJ1-5,many
CSAYPTEVMDIQYF,TGCAGTGCCTACCCGACCGAAGTCATGGACATTCAGTACTTC,.,TRBV20-1,TRBJ2-4,.
CASSEGGGNYEQYF,TGTGCCAGCAGTGAAGGGGGCGGGAACTACGAGCAGTACTTC,.,TRBV6-1,TRBJ2-7,.
CASSMSTGGVYNEQFF,TGTGCCAGTAGTATGTCCACGGGGGGGGTATACAATGAGCAGTTCTTC,TRBD2,TRBV19,TRBJ2-1,few
CSAQNWRNYNEQFF,TGCAGTGCTCAGAACTGGCGGAACTACAATGAGCAGTTCTTC,.,TRBV20-1,TRBJ2-1,.
CASASSDSYEQYF,TGTGCCAGCGCCTCTAGCGACTCCTACGAGCAGTACTTC,.,TRBV6-1,TRBJ2-7,many
CASSLTVNEKLFF,TGTGCCAGCAGTTTAACTGTTAATGAAAAACTGTTTTTT,.,TRBV28,TRBJ1-4,many
CASSQDSSSLTGGGEQYF,TGTGCCAGCAGCCAAGATTCATCCTCCTTAACGGGGGGCGGCGAGCAGTACTTC,.,TRBV3-1,TRBJ2-7,many
CASSPRSGYSYEQYF,TGTGCCAGCAGCCCCCGCAGCGGCTACTCCTACGAGCAGTACTTC,.,TRBV9,TRBJ2-7,.
CASSSRGGAAAFF,TGTGCCAGCAGCTCCCGAGGGGGGGCGGCAGCTTTCTTT,.,TRBV6-1,TRBJ1-1,many
CASSLGFGPYEQYF,TGTGCCAGCAGCTTAGGGTTCGGCCCCTACGAGCAGTACTTC,.,TRBV11-2,TRBJ2-7,many
CASSGKGPISSPLHF,TGTGCCAGCAGTGGTAAGGGACCTATTTCTTCACCCCTCCACTTT,.,TRBV6-1,TRBJ1-6,.
CSARDPNSGYNEQYF,TGCAGTGCTAGAGATCCGAACAGCGGTTACAACGAGCAGTACTTC,.,TRBV20-1,TRBJ2-7,many
CASSGTGTGDNEQFF,TGTGCCAGCAGCGGCACCGGGACAGGGGACAATGAGCAGTTCTTC,TRBD1,TRBV9,TRBJ2-1,.
CASRRRGENTEAFF,TGTGCCAGCAGGCGAAGGGGGGAGAACACTGAAGCTTTCTTT,.,TRBV16,TRBJ1-1,few
CASSLSPGVIYEQYF,TGTGCCAGCAGCCTATCCCCAGGGGTCATCTACGAGCAGTACTTC,.,TRBV6-1,TRBJ2-7,many
CATSRDRAAGQPQHF,TGTGCCACCAGCAGAGACAGGGCGGCGGGTCAGCCCCAGCATTTT,.,TRBV15,TRBJ1-5,.
CASSHRVLRSTDTQYF,TGTGCCAGCTCACACCGGGTGCTAAGGAGCACAGATACGCAGTATTTT,.,TRBV18,TRBJ2-3,few
CASSPREGAWGANVLTF,TGTGCCAGCAGCCCCCGGGAGGGGGCGTGGGGGGCCAACGTCCTGACTTTC,.,TRBV7-9,TRBJ2-6,few
CAISDRMAGETNTGELFF,TGTGCCATCTCCGACAGGATGGCGGGGGAGACGAACACCGGGGAGCTGTTTTTT,.,TRBV10-3,TRBJ2-2,.
CASSLDPGRGTAQGWYGYTF,TGTGCCAGCAGCTTAGATCCAGGCAGGGGGACAGCCCAAGGATGGTATGGCTACACCTTC,TRBD1,TRBV11-2,TRBJ1-2,.
CASSYPKARSTDTQYF,TGTGCCAGCAGTTACCCCAAGGCCCGGAGCACAGATACGCAGTATTTT,.,TRBV6-5,TRBJ2-3,many